One and the same sample provided the 10 T cell receptor beta chains below, sequenced in a study of beta chain features in type 1 diabetes. Since all of the isolated RNA was reverse transcribed, expressed TCRB transcripts were what got sequenced. Here immunoSEQ multiplex PCR was the method, and the copy in TCRdb shows in-frame clones only, minus some. The table has around 190,000 clones, about 13% seen once. The sequenced sample consisted of central memory CD4+ T cells from blood. The origin of the receptors is a woman aged 18-29 years in good health.

Concerning this clone: Other nucleotide sequences in the sample specify the same CDR3. This chain connects TRBV19 to TRBJ1-1; no definite D call. Trimming left V 4 bases short and J 1 base short, with 4 bases between. CDR3 length: 12 residues. Germline CDR1 LNHDA, CDR2 SQIVND (reference sequence). Here the CDR3 reads CASSRRNTEAFF. The CDR3 DNA sequence: TGTGCCAGTAGTAGGAGGAACACTGAAGCTTTCTTT.

This sequence joins TRBV4-3 and TRBJ1-5; D is unresolved. Germline CDR1 and CDR2: LGHNA and YSLEER. The CDR3 spans 16 residues. Trimming shortened V by 4 bases and J by 2 bases, and 15 bases separated the two germline ends. CDR3 bases: TGCGCCAGCAGCCTCCTCGGACTGACGGGCAATCAGCCCCAGCATTTT. It translates to CASSLLGLTGNQPQHF.

The CDR3 DNA reads TGTGCCAGCAGCCGTCAACAGGGGTCCGAGCAGTACTTC. Translation: CASSRQQGSEQYF. The gene calls are TRBV7-3 and TRBJ2-7, with 7 bases matching TRBD1. J gave up 6 bases and V 5 bases, and 7 bases lay outside the gene matches. The CDR3 consists of 13 residues. Germline V gene sequence: CDR1 SGHTA, CDR2 FQGTGA.

In its sample, this clone was seen a few times. This sequence joins TRBV7-2 and TRBJ2-3, with unresolved D. Per germline, CDR1 SGHTA and CDR2 FQGNSA. The CDR3 length is 12 residues. V gave up 0 bases and J gave up 14 bases, with 12 bases separating them. In DNA form, the CDR3 reads TGTGCCAGCAGCTTAGCCACAGCATGGCCGTATTTT. This encodes CASSLATAWPYF.

The gene calls are TRBV6-5 and TRBJ1-2; 7 nucleotides align to TRBD1. V trimming: 2 bases; J trimming: 4 bases; junction bases outside the gene matches: 7. The CDR3 extends over 15 amino acids. The germline CDR1 and CDR2 sequences are MNHEY and SVGAGI. This CDR3 reads CASSYTTRDSYGYTF. The DNA for the CDR3 is TGTGCCAGCAGTTACACAACTAGGGACAGCTATGGCTACACCTTC.

The chain combines TRBV19 with TRBJ1-4; possible D gene TRBD1, 6 bases. With 7 bases removed from V and 7 bases from J, the gap between germline ends came to 16 bases. This CDR3 region has 14 residues. Germline CDR1 and CDR2: LNHDA and SQIVND (reference sequence). The CDR3 is CASTTTGLVEKLFF. As DNA, the CDR3 is TGTGCCAGTACCACAACAGGGCTGGTTGAAAAACTGTTTTTT.

This clone was observed a few times. J is TRBJ2-5 and V is TRBV4-2, with a tentative D call TRBD2 (6 bases). V lost 0 bases and J lost 3, with 14 bases in between. Germline V gene data show CDR1 as LGHNA and CDR2 as YNFKEQ. The CDR3 spans 16 residues. The CDR3 bases are TGTGCCAGCAGCCAAGATAGGAGCGGGCACAAAGAGACCCAGTACTTC. It yields the protein CASSQDRSGHKETQYF.

The gene calls are TRBV4-3 and TRBJ1-5; TRBD1 aligns across 9 bases. Germline V gene lookup returns CDR1 LGHNA and CDR2 YSLEER. Trimming took 0 bases from V and 5 from J; bases not matched to a gene: 8. The CDR3 covers 17 residues. The DNA of the CDR3 is TGCGCCAGCAGCCAAGATGGACAGGGGAGATTTGATCAGCCCCAGCATTTT. This codes for CASSQDGQGRFDQPQHF.

In DNA form, the CDR3 reads TGTGCCAGCAGCCAAGATTTCGGACTAGCGGTAAACAATGAGCAGTTCTTC. It encodes CASSQDFGLAVNNEQFF. V and J are TRBV4-2 and TRBJ2-1; 10 bases fit TRBD2. Germline values: CDR1 LGHNA, CDR2 YNFKEQ. The V segment lost 0 bases and the J segment 5 bases; nucleotides outside the gene matches: 7. The CDR3 spans 17 residues.

This clone has a handful of counts. The chain combines TRBV30 with TRBJ2-1, with D uncertain. V was trimmed by 5 bases and J by 3 bases, leaving 5 bases between them. The CDR3 loop spans 11 amino acids. Germline V gene sequence: CDR1 GTSNPN, CDR2 SVGIG (reference sequence). DNA of the CDR3: TGTGCCTGGGGGCTCTACAATGAGCAGTTCTTC. Protein product: CAWGLYNEQFF.